This TCR beta chain was recovered during a study of control samples from healthy donors and cancer patients. Libraries were prepared by immunoSEQ multiplex PCR; TCRdb keeps only in-frame clonotypes and omits some of them. The table records some 130,000 clones, 80% to 95% of them present only once. Germline-derived CDR1 and CDR2 are MRHNA and SNTAGT. Between the trimmed V and J ends, which lost 7 bases and 7 bases, there was a span of 23 bases. The CDR3 length is 16 residues. The rearrangement links TRBV6-4 to TRBJ2-4; no clear D gene. Sequenced input: blood. This receptor was taken from a man aged 25-45 years in good health. The CDR3 DNA sequence: TGTGCCAGCACTTCCTTTCCGACGCCCCACGGGAACATTCAGTACTTC. Amino acids: CASTSFPTPHGNIQYF.